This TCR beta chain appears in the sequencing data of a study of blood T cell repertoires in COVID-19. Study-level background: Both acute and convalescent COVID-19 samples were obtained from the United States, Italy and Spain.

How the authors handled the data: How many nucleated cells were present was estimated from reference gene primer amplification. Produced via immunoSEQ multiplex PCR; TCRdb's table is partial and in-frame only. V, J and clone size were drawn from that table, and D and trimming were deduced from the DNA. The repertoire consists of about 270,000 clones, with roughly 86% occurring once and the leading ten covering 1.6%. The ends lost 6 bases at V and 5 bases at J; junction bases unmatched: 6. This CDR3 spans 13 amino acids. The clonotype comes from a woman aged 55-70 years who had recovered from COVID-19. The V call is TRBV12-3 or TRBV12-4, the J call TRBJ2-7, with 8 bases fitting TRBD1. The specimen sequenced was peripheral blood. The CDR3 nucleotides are TGTGCCAGCAGCCCGACAGGGGCCAACGAGCAGTACTTC. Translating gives CASSPTGANEQYF.